One sample yielded the 5 T cell receptor beta chains listed below, sequenced in a study of cytomegalovirus exposure and HLA in healthy donors (dated by TCRdb to 2016 to 2017). Receptor amplification or capture employed the immunoSEQ multiplex PCR assay. TCRdb holds this immuneACCESS table with in-frame rearrangements only. Some clones are missing; in checked studies, unresolved V genes explain under half, and the rest has no known cause. The sample yields 110,000 or so clones; roughly 88% were counted once. Of the sample, around 5% is held by the ten largest clones. Sequencing was done on a sample of PBMCs. These receptors all stem from a man aged 18 to 29 in good health and CMV-seronegative.

This rearrangement joins TRBV7-9 to TRBJ2-2, with 8 nucleotides matching TRBD1. The CDR3 covers 16 residues. Germline V CDR1 and CDR2: SEHNR, FQNEAQ (reference sequence). Losses at the gene ends were 5 bases for V and 5 bases for J; bases not matched to a gene: 10. This CDR3 reads CASSPSDREITGELFF. The CDR3 DNA sequence: TGTGCCAGCAGCCCCTCGGACAGGGAGATTACCGGGGAGCTGTTTTTT.

This clone was recorded a few times. J is TRBJ2-2 and V is TRBV11-3; TRBD1 agrees at 7 bases. Trimming at V came to 5 bases and at J to 7 bases, leaving 7 bases not matched to a gene. The germline CDR1 and CDR2 sequences are SGHNT and YENEEA. This CDR3 is built from 14 residues. The CDR3 sequence is CASSPGTVNGELFF. CDR3 sequence (DNA): TGTGCCAGCAGCCCCGGGACAGTGAACGGGGAGCTGTTTTTT.

The chain employs TRBV14 and TRBJ2-7; D is undetermined. In germline, CDR1 is SGHDN, CDR2 FVKESK. The CDR3 is 14 amino acids. The V end lost 2 bases, the J end lost 0 bases, and 8 bases lay between the germline ends. The CDR3, as DNA: TGTGCCAGCAGCCAATTGCGGAGCTCCTACGAGCAGTACTTC. Amino acid sequence: CASSQLRSSYEQYF.

The chain carries TRBV15 and TRBJ2-1; maybe TRBD2 (5 bases). CDR1 and CDR2 (germline): LNHNV, YYDKDF (reference sequence). The CDR3 has 12 amino acids. The germline V and J ends were trimmed by 5 bases and 10 bases, with 12 bases remaining between them. This CDR3 reads CATSGTGYEQFF. The CDR3 DNA reads as TGTGCCACCAGCGGAACGGGATACGAGCAGTTCTTC.

The V gene is TRBV2, the J gene TRBJ2-2; D may be TRBD2 (6 bases). CDR1 and CDR2 from the germline V gene are SNHLY and FYNNEI. V was cut by 3 bases and J by 5 bases, with 7 bases left in between. The CDR3 is 13 amino acids. CDR3 residues: CASSDGGTGELFF. The CDR3 region has the DNA TGTGCCAGCAGTGATGGGGGGACCGGGGAGCTGTTTTTT.